Below are 7 T cell receptor beta chains sequenced from a single sample in a study of blood T cell repertoires in COVID-19. Profiled with immunoSEQ multiplex PCR; TCRdb holds only in-frame clones, not every one. This table holds fewer than 120,000 clones, 87% found once. The sequencing input was peripheral blood. Receptors were obtained from a human donor in a cohort sampled during active COVID-19.

This clone was detected once. The rearrangement uses TRBV6-6 and TRBJ1-1; no reliable D call. Trimming stripped 7 bases from V and 4 bases from J, with 22 bases between. CDR1 and CDR2 (germline): MNHNY, SVGAGI (reference sequence). CDR3 length: 16 residues. The CDR3 region is CASIYSPEVGITEAFF. The CDR3 bases are TGTGCCAGCATCTACTCCCCAGAGGTGGGTATCACTGAAGCTTTCTTT.

The chain links TRBV10-3 to TRBJ1-5, with D unresolved. The CDR3 covers 14 residues. The V and J ends lost 11 bases and 0 bases respectively, with 14 bases between them. Germline-derived CDR1 and CDR2 are ENHRY and SYGVKD. CDR3 coding DNA: TGTGCCTCCCAAGCGGCAGTTAGCAATCAGCCCCAGCATTTT. This encodes CASQAAVSNQPQHF.

The V call is TRBV7-9, the J call TRBJ1-1, with a possible D match to TRBD1 (6 bases). Germline lookup yields CDR1 SEHNR and CDR2 FQNEAQ (reference sequence). The V end was cut by 7 bases, the J end by 1 base, with 10 bases between. This CDR3 has 13 amino acids. The CDR3: CASTFRGNTEAFF. Here the CDR3 DNA reads TGTGCCAGCACCTTCAGGGGGAACACTGAAGCTTTCTTT.

This chain links TRBV15 with TRBJ2-5; TRBD1 agrees at 12 bases. V dropped 5 bases and J dropped 4; count of bases not matched to a gene: 5. CDR1 LNHNV and CDR2 YYDKDF come from the germline V gene (reference sequence). CDR3 length: 15 residues. Here the CDR3 DNA reads TGTGCCACCAGCCAGGGACAGGGGGCAGGAGAGACCCAGTACTTC. Amino acids: CATSQGQGAGETQYF.

The J gene is TRBJ1-1, the V gene TRBV30, with 8 bases identical to TRBD1. The junction had 2 bases not matched to a gene; V was cut back by 4 bases and J by 1 base. Germline values: CDR1 GTSNPN, CDR2 SVGIG (reference sequence). There are 13 residues in the CDR3. CDR3 DNA: TGTGCCTGGAAAACAGGGGGGAACACTGAAGCTTTCTTT. It encodes CAWKTGGNTEAFF.

V usage is TRBV12-5 and J usage is TRBJ1-1, with no clear D. Trimming left V 0 bases short and J 3 bases short, with 5 bases between. This CDR3 contains 13 residues. Per germline, CDR1 LGHNT and CDR2 FRNRAP. The CDR3 region has the DNA TGTGCTAGTGGTTTGGTGGGCCACACTGAAGCTTTCTTT. It yields the protein CASGLVGHTEAFF.

The CDR3 coding sequence is TGTGCCACCAGTGATTCTAGATCAACTAATGAAAAACTGTTTTTT. This sequence encodes CATSDSRSTNEKLFF. This chain joins TRBV24-1 and TRBJ1-4, with D unclear. Trimming shortened V by 2 bases and J by 0 bases, and 6 bases separated the two germline ends. There are 15 residues in the CDR3. CDR1 and CDR2 (germline): KGHDR, SFDVKD.